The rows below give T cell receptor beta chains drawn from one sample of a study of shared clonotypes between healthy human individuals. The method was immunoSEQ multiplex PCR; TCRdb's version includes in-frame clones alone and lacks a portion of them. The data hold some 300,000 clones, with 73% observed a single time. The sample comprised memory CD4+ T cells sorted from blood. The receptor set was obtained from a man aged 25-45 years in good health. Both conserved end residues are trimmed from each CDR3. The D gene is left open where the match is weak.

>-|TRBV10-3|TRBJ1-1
AISEGRLNTEAF
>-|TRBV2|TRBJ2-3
ASRVGVLHTDTQY
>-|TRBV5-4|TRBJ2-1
ASSLRHNEQF
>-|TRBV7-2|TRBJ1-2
ASSLDGGNSGYT
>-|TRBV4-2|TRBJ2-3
ASSQDGPYGTDTQY
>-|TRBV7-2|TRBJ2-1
ASSLFSGKQGEQF
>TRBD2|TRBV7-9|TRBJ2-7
ASTPQTSEYEQY
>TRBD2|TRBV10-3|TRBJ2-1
AISNGLAGGEQF
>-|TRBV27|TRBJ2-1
ASTDYNEQF
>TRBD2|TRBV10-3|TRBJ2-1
AITRTSGRAGDEQF
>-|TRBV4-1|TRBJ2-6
ASSQGTSTGANVLT
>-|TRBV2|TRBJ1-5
ASSETSFANQPQH
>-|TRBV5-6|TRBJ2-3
ASSLGGEMDTQY
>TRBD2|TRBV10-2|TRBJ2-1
ASSEFTSGRDNEQF
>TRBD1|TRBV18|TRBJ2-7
ASSPHAGQGLYEQY
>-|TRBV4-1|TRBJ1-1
ASSQVRQGNRNTEAF
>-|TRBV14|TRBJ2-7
ASSPNVGWDEQY
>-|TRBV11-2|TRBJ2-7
ASSLFDHYEQY
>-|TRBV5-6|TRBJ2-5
ASSQRLPQTQY
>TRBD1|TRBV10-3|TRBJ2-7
AISESGQGYEQY
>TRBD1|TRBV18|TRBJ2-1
ASSPTSGTGDNEQF
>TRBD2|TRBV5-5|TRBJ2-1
ASSFSSGLASHEQF
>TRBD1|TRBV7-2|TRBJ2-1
ASSNRDRALYFNWF
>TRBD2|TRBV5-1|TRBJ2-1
ASSLDGTSGGNEQF
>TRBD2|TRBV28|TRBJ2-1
ASSLLTGGSSYNEQF
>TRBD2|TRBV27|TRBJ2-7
ASSPVPGLVSYEQY
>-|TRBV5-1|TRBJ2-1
ASSLVGASYNEQF